The 14 T cell receptor beta chains reported below all come from one sample, sequenced in a study of cytomegalovirus exposure and HLA in healthy donors. PCR amplification relied on 60 Vbeta primers (plus 13 Jbeta primers). Here immunoSEQ multiplex PCR was the method, and the copy in TCRdb shows in-frame clones only, minus some. Of about 120,000 clones listed, over 8.5% are singletons. Sequencing used PBMCs. The receptors derive from a woman aged 40 to 50 in good health and CMV-seropositive.

The chain couples TRBV5-6 to TRBJ1-4, with 7 bases aligning to TRBD1. The trim removed 1 base at V and 8 bases at J, leaving 8 bases unmatched. Germline CDR1 SGHDT, CDR2 YYEEEE. This CDR3 spans 15 amino acids. The CDR3 loop is CASSLTAGGYEKLFF. CDR3 DNA: TGTGCCAGCAGCTTGACGGCAGGGGGGTACGAAAAACTGTTTTTT.

The chain joins TRBV5-6 to TRBJ1-1; D is possibly TRBD1 (5 bases). The CDR3 loop spans 16 amino acids. Trimming removed 3 bases from V and 3 bases from J, with 18 bases in between. Germline V gene sequence: CDR1 SGHDT, CDR2 YYEEEE. CDR3 loop: CASSYPSQAPDTEAFF. For the CDR3, the DNA is TGTGCCAGCAGCTACCCCTCACAGGCGCCGGACACTGAAGCTTTCTTT.

The V call is TRBV5-4, the J call TRBJ1-2, with 12 nucleotides matching TRBD1. With V trimmed by 4 bases and J by 4 bases, 14 bases remained unmatched. The CDR3 length is 18 residues. Germline V gene data show CDR1 as SGHNT and CDR2 as YYREEE (reference sequence). The CDR3 spells CASSPNPGQGALGYGYTF. CDR3 nucleotides: TGTGCCAGCAGCCCGAATCCGGGACAGGGGGCGCTGGGCTATGGCTACACCTTC.

This clone has just a few counts. The chain uses TRBV4-2 and TRBJ2-3, with D unclear. V lost 0 bases to trimming and J lost 7 bases, with 11 bases between them. Germline V gene sequence: CDR1 LGHNA, CDR2 YNFKEQ. This CDR3 contains 14 residues. CDR3 sequence: CASSQDLGVNTQYF. CDR3 nucleotide sequence: TGTGCCAGCAGCCAAGATTTGGGCGTAAATACGCAGTATTTT.

This clone was seen only a few times. The chain joins TRBV6-7 to TRBJ1-5, with 7 bases fitting TRBD1. TRBV6-7 is given ORF status, its function remaining uncertain. After removal of 0 bases from V and 5 bases from J, the junction contained 7 bases not matched to a gene. This CDR3 spans 16 amino acids. The CDR3 DNA follows: TGTGCCAGCAGTTACTCCAGGGACAGAACTGATCAGCCCCAGCATTTT. Its translation: CASSYSRDRTDQPQHF.

The V and J genes are TRBV7-9 and TRBJ1-1; 10 positions match TRBD1. This CDR3 contains 15 residues. Germline V gene data show CDR1 as SEHNR and CDR2 as FQNEAQ (reference sequence). J lost 1 base, V lost 3 bases, and 2 bases had no gene match. CDR3 DNA: TGTGCCAGCAGCTTGGGACAGGGGTCGAACACTGAAGCTTTCTTT. Protein sequence: CASSLGQGSNTEAFF.

CDR3 coding DNA: TGTGCCAGCAGTGACAAAATGAACACTGAAGCTTTCTTT. This gives the protein CASSDKMNTEAFF. This chain uses TRBV6-1 with TRBJ1-1, with unresolved D. CDR3 size: 13 residues. Germline V gene data show CDR1 as MNHNS and CDR2 as SASEGT. Trimming stripped 3 bases from V and 0 bases from J, with 5 bases between.

The chain carries TRBV2 and TRBJ2-7; D gene unclear. The germline V gene has CDR1 SNHLY and CDR2 FYNNEI. V shed 3 bases and J shed 4 bases, with 7 bases lying between them. The CDR3 has 12 residues. The CDR3 sequence: CASSDSVYEQYF. CDR3 nucleotide sequence: TGTGCCAGCAGTGATTCAGTGTACGAGCAGTACTTC.

This clone was counted a few times. This chain joins TRBV28 and TRBJ1-5; the D gene is possibly TRBD1 (6 bases). The V gene lost 6 bases and the J gene lost 9 bases, with 21 bases spanning the gap. Germline CDR1 and CDR2: MDHEN and SYDVKM. CDR3 length: 15 residues. This CDR3 is CASSPRGGAEVPQHF. In DNA, the CDR3 is TGTGCCAGCAGCCCTAGAGGGGGGGCGGAGGTGCCCCAGCATTTT.

The chain has TRBV28 and TRBJ1-5, with 8 bases aligning to TRBD1. J gave up 7 bases and V 6 bases, and 8 bases lay outside the gene matches. Germline V gene lookup returns CDR1 MDHEN and CDR2 SYDVKM. This CDR3 comprises 14 residues. The CDR3 region has the DNA TGTGCCAGCAGCACAGGGGGAACATGGCAGCCCCAGCATTTT. It encodes CASSTGGTWQPQHF.

The genes are TRBV28 and TRBJ2-1; 16 bases align to TRBD2. The junction had 11 bases not matched to a gene; V was cut back by 5 bases and J by 10 bases. Per the germline V gene, CDR1 is MDHEN and CDR2 is SYDVKM. CDR3 size: 17 residues. The CDR3 bases are TGTGCCAGCAGTCGGGGAGGGACTAGCGGGGGGGATTACGAGCAGTTCTTC. It encodes CASSRGGTSGGDYEQFF. Combining the CDR3 with reference TRBV28 and TRBJ2-1 gives the whole variable domain DVKVTQSSRYLVKRTGEKVFLECVQDMDHENMFWYRQDPGLGLRLIYFSYDVKMKEKGDIPEGYSVSREKKERFSLILESASTNQTSMYLCASSRGGTSGGDYEQFFGPGTRLTVL.

This clone has a handful of counts. The rearrangement links TRBV29-1 to TRBJ1-2, with 9 bases identical to TRBD1. The germline V gene encodes CDR1 SQVTM and CDR2 ANQGSEA. The CDR3 sequence is 15 residues long. With 4 bases clipped from V and 4 bases from J, the junction kept 10 bases outside the gene matches. In DNA, the CDR3 is TGCAGCGTTGCAACTTCGACAGGGGGTTCCTATGGCTACACCTTC. This codes for CSVATSTGGSYGYTF.

V and J are TRBV6-1 and TRBJ2-1, with 11 bases identical to TRBD2. Germline V gene lookup returns CDR1 MNHNS and CDR2 SASEGT. The CDR3 length is 15 residues. V lost 7 bases, J lost 4 bases, and 6 bases stayed unmatched. The DNA for the CDR3 is TGTGCCAGCAACCCTAGCGGGGGGCAGTACAATGAGCAGTTCTTC. Its translation: CASNPSGGQYNEQFF.

This clone appeared a few times. The chain has TRBV7-9 and TRBJ1-1, with 9 bases identical to TRBD1. The junction had 8 bases not matched to a gene; V was cut back by 2 bases and J by 4 bases. CDR1 and CDR2 from the germline V gene are SEHNR and FQNEAQ (reference sequence). The CDR3 is made up of 16 amino acids. CDR3 region: CASSLTRDRAGTEAFF. CDR3 coding DNA: TGTGCCAGCAGCTTAACCCGGGACAGGGCAGGCACTGAAGCTTTCTTT.